This T cell receptor (beta chain) was retrieved from a study of T cells in Graves' hyperthyroidism and ophthalmopathy. Study summary: Blood was drawn when the patient was first diagnosed and still untreated.

The CDR3 sequence is 14 residues long. The germline gives CDR1 SGHTA, CDR2 FQGNSA. V lost 4 bases, J lost 3 bases, and 5 bases stayed unmatched. In this sample, this clonotype turned up a few times. From RNA transcripts, TCR beta CDR3 regions were amplified. The HTBI primer set was used in a first-round RT-PCR of the TCR CDR3. TCRdb used MiXCR to reprocess the multiplex PCR reads, holding one entry per CDR3 protein. Altogether 600,000 or so distinct CDR3 sequences are present, around 15% being singletons, with the ten largest covering 3.8%. The V and J genes are TRBV7-2 and TRBJ2-5, with 7 bases fitting TRBD1. The sequence was obtained from a woman between 25 and 40 years old with Graves' hyperthyroidism. The sequenced sample consisted of blood. The CDR3 sequence is CASSSTGSKETQYF. The CDR3, as DNA: TGTGCCAGCAGCTCGACAGGGAGCAAAGAGACCCAGTACTTC.